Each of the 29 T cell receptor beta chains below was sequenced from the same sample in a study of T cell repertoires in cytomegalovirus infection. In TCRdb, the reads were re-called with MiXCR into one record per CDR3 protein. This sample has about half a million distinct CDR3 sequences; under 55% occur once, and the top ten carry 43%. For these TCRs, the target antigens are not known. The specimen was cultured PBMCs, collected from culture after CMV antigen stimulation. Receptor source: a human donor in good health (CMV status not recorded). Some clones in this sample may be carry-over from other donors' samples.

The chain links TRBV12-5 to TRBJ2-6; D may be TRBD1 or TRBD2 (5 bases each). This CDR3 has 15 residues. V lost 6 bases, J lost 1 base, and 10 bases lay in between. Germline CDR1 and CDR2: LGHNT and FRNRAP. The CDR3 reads CASGPGTSGANVLTF. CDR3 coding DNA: TGTGCTAGTGGCCCTGGGACGTCTGGGGCCAACGTCCTGACTTTC.

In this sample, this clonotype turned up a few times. CDR3 amino acids: CASNSGGQETQYF. The CDR3 DNA reads TGTGCCAGCAACTCTGGGGGACAAGAGACCCAGTACTTC. The gene calls are TRBV2 and TRBJ2-5; D is tentatively TRBD1 or TRBD2 (5 bases each). Germline CDR1 reads SNHLY; CDR2 reads FYNNEI. V was cut by 7 bases and J by 2 bases, with 11 bases left in between. The CDR3 length is 13 residues.

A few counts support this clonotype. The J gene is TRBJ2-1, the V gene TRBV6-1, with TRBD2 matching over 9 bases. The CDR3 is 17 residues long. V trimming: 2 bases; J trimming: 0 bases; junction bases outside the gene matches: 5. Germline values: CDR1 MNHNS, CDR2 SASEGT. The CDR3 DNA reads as TGTGCCAGCAGTGAAAAGAAGGGACTAGCCTCCTACAATGAGCAGTTCTTC. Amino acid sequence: CASSEKKGLASYNEQFF.

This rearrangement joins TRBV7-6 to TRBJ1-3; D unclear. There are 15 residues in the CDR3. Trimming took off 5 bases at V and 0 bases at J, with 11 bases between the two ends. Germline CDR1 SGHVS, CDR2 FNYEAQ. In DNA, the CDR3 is TGTGCCAGCAGCCCGATCCAACTCTCTGGAAACACCATATATTTT. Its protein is CASSPIQLSGNTIYF. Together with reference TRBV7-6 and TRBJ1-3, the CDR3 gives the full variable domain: GAGVSQSPRYKVTKRGQDVALRCDPISGHVSLYWYRQALGQGPEFLTYFNYEAQQDKSGLPNDRFSAERPEGSISTLTIQRTEQRDSAMYRCASSPIQLSGNTIYFGEGSWLTVV.

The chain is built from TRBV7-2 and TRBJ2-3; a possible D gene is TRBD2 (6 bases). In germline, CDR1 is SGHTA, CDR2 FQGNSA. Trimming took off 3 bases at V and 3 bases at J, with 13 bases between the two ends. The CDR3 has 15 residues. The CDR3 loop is CASSFRSAGTDTQYF. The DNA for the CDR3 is TGTGCCAGCAGCTTCAGGAGCGCGGGAACAGATACGCAGTATTTT.

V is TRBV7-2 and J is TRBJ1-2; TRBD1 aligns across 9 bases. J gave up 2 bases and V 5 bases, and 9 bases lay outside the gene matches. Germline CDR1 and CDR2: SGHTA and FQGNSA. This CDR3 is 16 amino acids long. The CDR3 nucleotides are TGTGCCAGCAGCCCGCTCCCGACAGGGGGGAACTATGGCTACACCTTC. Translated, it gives CASSPLPTGGNYGYTF.

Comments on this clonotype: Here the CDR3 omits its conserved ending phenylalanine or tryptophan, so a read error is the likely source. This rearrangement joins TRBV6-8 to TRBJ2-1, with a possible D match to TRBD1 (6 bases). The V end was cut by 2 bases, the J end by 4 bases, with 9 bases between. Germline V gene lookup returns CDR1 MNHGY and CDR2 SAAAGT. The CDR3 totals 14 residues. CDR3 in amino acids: CASSYGGQYNEQFL. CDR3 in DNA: TGTGCCAGCAGTTACGGAGGACAGTACAATGAGCAGTTCTTG.

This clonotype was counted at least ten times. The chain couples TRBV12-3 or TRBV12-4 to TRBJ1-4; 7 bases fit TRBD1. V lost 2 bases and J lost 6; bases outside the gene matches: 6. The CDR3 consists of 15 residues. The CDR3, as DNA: TGTGCCAGCAGTTTACGGCAGGGGGGAGATGAAAAACTGTTTTTT. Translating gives CASSLRQGGDEKLFF.

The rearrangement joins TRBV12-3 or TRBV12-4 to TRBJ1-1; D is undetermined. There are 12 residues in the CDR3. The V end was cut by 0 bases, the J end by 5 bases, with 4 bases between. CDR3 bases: TGTGCCAGCAGTTTAGCGTTGACTGAAGCTTTCTTT. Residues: CASSLALTEAFF.

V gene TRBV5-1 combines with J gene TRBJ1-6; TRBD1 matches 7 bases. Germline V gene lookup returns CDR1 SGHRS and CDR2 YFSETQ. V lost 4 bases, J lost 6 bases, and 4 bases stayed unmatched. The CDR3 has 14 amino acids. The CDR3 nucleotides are TGCGCCAGCAGCGTGGGACAGCGTAATTCACCCCTCCACTTT. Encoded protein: CASSVGQRNSPLHF.

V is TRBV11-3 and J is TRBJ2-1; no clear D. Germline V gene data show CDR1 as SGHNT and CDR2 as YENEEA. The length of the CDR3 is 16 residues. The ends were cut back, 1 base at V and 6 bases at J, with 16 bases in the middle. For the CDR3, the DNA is TGTGCCAGCAGCTTAGGAACGGGCTCTACTGGCAATGAGCAGTTCTTC. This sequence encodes CASSLGTGSTGNEQFF. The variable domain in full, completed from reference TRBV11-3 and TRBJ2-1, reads EAGVVQSPRYKIIEKKQPVAFWCNPISGHNTLYWYLQNLGQGPELLIRYENEEAVDDSQLPKDRFSAERLKGVDSTLKIQPAELGDSAVYLCASSLGTGSTGNEQFFGPGTRLTVL.

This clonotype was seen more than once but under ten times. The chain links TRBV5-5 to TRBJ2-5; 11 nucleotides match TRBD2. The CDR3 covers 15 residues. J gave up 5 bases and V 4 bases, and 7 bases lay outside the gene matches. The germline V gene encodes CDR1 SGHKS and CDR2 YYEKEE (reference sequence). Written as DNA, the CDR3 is TGTGCCAGCAGCAAAGGACTAGCGGGTGAGGAGACCCAGTACTTC. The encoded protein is CASSKGLAGEETQYF.

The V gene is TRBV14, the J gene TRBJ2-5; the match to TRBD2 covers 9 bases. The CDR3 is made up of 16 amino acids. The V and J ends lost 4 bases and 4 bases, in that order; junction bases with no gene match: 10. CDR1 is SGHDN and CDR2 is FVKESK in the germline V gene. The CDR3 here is CASSRGLANRPETQYF. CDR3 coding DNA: TGTGCCAGCAGCCGGGGACTAGCCAACCGTCCAGAGACCCAGTACTTC.

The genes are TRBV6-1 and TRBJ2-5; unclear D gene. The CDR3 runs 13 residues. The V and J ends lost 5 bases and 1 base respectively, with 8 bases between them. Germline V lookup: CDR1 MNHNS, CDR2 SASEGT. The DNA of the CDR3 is TGTGCCAGCAGTATGACATTCCAAGAGACCCAGTACTTC. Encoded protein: CASSMTFQETQYF.

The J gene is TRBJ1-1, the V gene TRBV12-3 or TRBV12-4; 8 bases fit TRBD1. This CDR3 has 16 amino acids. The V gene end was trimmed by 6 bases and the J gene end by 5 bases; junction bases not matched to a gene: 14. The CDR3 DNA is TGTGCCAGCAGCCAATCCTACAGGGGGGTTACGACTGAAGCTTTCTTT. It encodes CASSQSYRGVTTEAFF.

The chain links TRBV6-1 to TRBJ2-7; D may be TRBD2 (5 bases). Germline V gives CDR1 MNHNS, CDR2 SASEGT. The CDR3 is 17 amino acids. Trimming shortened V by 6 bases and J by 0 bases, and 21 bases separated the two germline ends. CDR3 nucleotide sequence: TGTGCCAGCAGCAACGGTAGAACGAGCGGTTTCTCCTACGAGCAGTACTTC. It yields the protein CASSNGRTSGFSYEQYF.

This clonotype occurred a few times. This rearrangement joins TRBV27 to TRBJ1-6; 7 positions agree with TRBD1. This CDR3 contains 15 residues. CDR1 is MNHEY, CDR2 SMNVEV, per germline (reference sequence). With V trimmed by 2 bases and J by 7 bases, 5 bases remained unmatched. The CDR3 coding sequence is TGTGCCAGCAGTTTAAGACAGGGCGGCAATTCACCCCTCCACTTT. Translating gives CASSLRQGGNSPLHF.

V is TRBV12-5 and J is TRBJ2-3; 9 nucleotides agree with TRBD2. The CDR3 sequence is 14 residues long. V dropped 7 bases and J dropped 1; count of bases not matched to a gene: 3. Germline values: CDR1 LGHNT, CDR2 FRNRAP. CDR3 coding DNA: TGTGCTAGTGTTTTAGCGGGAGGCACAGATACGCAGTATTTT. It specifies CASVLAGGTDTQYF.

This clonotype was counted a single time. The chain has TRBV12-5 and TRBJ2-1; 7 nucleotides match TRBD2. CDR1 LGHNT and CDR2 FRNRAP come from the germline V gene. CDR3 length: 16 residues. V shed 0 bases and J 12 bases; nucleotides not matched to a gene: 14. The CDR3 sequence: CASGLVLAGAVDGQFF. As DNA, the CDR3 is TGTGCTAGTGGTTTGGTACTCGCGGGAGCCGTGGATGGGCAGTTCTTC.

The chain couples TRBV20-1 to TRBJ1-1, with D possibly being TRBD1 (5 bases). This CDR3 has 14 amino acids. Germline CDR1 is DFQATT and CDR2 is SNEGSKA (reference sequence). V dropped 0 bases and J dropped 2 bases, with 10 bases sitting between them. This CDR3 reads CSARDSRANTEAFF. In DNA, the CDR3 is TGCAGTGCTAGAGATAGCAGGGCTAACACTGAAGCTTTCTTT.

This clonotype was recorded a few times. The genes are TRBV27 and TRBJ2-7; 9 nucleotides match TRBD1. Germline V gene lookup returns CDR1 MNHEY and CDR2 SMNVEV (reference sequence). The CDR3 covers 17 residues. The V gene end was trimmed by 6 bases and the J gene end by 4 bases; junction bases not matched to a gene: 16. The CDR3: CASSSPGQGMSVYEQYF. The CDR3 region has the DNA TGTGCCAGCAGCTCCCCGGGACAGGGAATGTCCGTGTACGAGCAGTACTTC.

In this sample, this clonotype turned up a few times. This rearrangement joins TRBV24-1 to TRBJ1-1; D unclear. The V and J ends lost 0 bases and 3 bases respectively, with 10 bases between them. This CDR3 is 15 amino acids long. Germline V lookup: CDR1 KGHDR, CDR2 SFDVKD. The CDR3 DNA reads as TGTGCCACCAGTGATTTGATTCAAGGGTACACTGAAGCTTTCTTT. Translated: CATSDLIQGYTEAFF.

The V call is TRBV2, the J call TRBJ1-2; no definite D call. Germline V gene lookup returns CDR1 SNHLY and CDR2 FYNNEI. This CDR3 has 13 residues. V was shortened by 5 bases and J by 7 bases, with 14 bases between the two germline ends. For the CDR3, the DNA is TGTGCCAGCAGTCGGGAGGATAAGGCTGGCTACACCTTC. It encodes CASSREDKAGYTF.

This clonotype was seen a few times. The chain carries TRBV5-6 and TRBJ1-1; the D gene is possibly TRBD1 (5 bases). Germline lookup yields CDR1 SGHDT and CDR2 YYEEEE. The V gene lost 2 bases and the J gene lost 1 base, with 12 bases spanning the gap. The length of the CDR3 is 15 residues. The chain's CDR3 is CASSLVGRQNTEAFF. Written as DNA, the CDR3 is TGTGCCAGCAGCTTAGTGGGGCGACAGAACACTGAAGCTTTCTTT.

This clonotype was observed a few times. CDR3 coding DNA: TGTGCCAGCAGCTTAGCGCAGGGAAAGGAGGCAGATACGCAGTATTTT. It yields the protein CASSLAQGKEADTQYF. The J gene is TRBJ2-3, the V gene TRBV7-9; D is tentatively TRBD1 or TRBD2 (5 bases each). V lost 0 bases and J 4 bases, leaving 14 bases between the germline ends. Germline V CDR1 and CDR2: SEHNR, FQNEAQ (reference sequence). This CDR3 contains 16 residues. The full variable domain, in which reference TRBV7-9 and TRBJ2-3 provide the parts outside the CDR3, is DTGVSQNPRHKITKRGQNVTFRCDPISEHNRLYWYRQTLGQGPEFLTYFQNEAQLEKSRLLSDRFSAERPKGSFSTLEIQRTEQGDSAMYLCASSLAQGKEADTQYFGPGTRLTVL.

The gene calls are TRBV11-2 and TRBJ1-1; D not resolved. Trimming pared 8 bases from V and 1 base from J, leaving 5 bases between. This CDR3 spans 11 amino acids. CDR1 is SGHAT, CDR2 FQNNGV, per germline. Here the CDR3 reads CASERNTEAFF. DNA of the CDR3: TGTGCCAGCGAACGGAACACTGAAGCTTTCTTT.

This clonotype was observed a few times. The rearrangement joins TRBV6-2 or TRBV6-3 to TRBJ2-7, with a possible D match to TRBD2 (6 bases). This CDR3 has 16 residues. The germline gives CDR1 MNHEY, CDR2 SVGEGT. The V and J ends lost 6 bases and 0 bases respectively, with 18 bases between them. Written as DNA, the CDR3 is TGTGCCAGCAGCGTTTTACCGGGACTGAACTCCTACGAGCAGTACTTC. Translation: CASSVLPGLNSYEQYF.

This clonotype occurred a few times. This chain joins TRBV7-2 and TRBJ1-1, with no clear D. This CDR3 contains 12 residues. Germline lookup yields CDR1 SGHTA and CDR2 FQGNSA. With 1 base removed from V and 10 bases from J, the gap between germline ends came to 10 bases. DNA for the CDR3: TGTGCCAGCAGCTTAGTGGCAGGCGTAGCTTTCTTT. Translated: CASSLVAGVAFF.

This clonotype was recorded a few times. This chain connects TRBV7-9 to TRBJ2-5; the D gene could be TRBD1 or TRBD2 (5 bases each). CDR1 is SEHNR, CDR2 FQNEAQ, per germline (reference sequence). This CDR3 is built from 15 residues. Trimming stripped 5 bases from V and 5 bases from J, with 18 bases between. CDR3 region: CASSPRGTYRETQYF. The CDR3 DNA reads TGTGCCAGCAGCCCCCGGGGCACCTATAGGGAGACCCAGTACTTC.